This note documents a single T cell receptor beta chain sequence. The data were taken from a study of blood T cell repertoires in COVID-19. Study in general: Samples representing acute and convalescent COVID-19 were sourced from the United States, Italy and Spain. PBMCs, B-cell-depleted T cells, or T cells were the source of the cDNA or gDNA that made up the material.

This CDR3 contains 15 residues. Germline CDR1 LGHNA, CDR2 YSLEER. Trimming left V 1 base short and J 0 bases short, with 9 bases between. The repertoire was sequenced with immunoSEQ multiplex PCR; TCRdb's copy has only in-frame clones and lacks some. The table has 95,000 to 110,000 clones, 80% to 85% seen once. The clonotype comes from a human donor in a cohort sampled during active COVID-19. The chain joins TRBV4-3 to TRBJ1-1, with D perhaps matching TRBD1 (6 bases). The material sequenced was peripheral blood. The CDR3 is CASSQGTELNTEAFF. CDR3 coding DNA: TGCGCCAGCAGCCAAGGGACAGAGCTGAACACTGAAGCTTTCTTT.